Shown below are 29 T cell receptor beta chains from a single sample sequenced in a study of shared clonotypes between healthy human individuals. Libraries were prepared by immunoSEQ multiplex PCR; TCRdb keeps only in-frame clonotypes and omits some of them. The sample lists roughly 320,000 clones; around nine tenths were seen once. The specimen sequenced was memory CD8+ T cells sorted from blood. As for subset: CD45RO+ cells pooled with CCR7-negative TemRA cells. These receptors came from a man younger than 30 in good health.

This clone has only one observation. This rearrangement joins TRBV9 to TRBJ1-2; D is undetermined. The germline gives CDR1 SGDLS, CDR2 YYNGEE. V lost 3 bases, J lost 4 bases, and 10 bases lay in between. The CDR3 spans 13 residues. As DNA, the CDR3 is TGTGCCAGCAGCGCGGCGGGTGGCTATGGCTACACCTTC. Protein: CASSAAGGYGYTF.

The chain uses TRBV10-2 and TRBJ1-3, with 7 nucleotides matching TRBD1. The CDR3 length is 15 residues. V was pared by 6 bases and J by 2 bases, with 7 bases of the junction left unmatched. Germline CDR1 is WSHSY and CDR2 is SAAADI. This CDR3 reads CASRQQGWAGNTIYF. The CDR3 DNA reads TGCGCCAGCAGGCAACAGGGGTGGGCTGGAAACACCATATATTTT.

The V and J genes are TRBV4-1 and TRBJ1-2; D not resolved. The V and J ends lost 3 bases and 8 bases respectively, with 16 bases between them. The germline CDR1 and CDR2 sequences are MGHRA and YSYEKL. CDR3 length: 14 residues. CDR3 residues: CASSQITTLGGYTF. CDR3 coding DNA: TGCGCCAGCAGCCAGATCACTACACTCGGAGGCTACACCTTC.

This clone appeared a single time. The chain has TRBV29-1 and TRBJ2-3; 11 nucleotides align to TRBD1. Unmatched junction bases numbered 9, after V lost 4 bases and J lost 9 bases. The CDR3 length is 14 residues. Per the germline V gene, CDR1 is SQVTM and CDR2 is ANQGSEA. The DNA of the CDR3 is TGCAGCGTTGGAGGGACAGGGGGTTCTGAAACGCAGTATTTT. Amino acids: CSVGGTGGSETQYF.

The chain is built from TRBV27 and TRBJ2-1; TRBD1 or TRBD2 may be the D gene (5 bases each). The CDR3 has 15 residues. Trimming stripped 1 base from V and 5 bases from J, with 12 bases between. Germline V gene sequence: CDR1 MNHEY, CDR2 SMNVEV (reference sequence). CDR3 in amino acids: CASSLYTGTNNEQFF. CDR3 DNA: TGTGCCAGCAGTTTATACACCGGGACCAACAATGAGCAGTTCTTC.

The chain has TRBV9 and TRBJ2-1; 9 nucleotides line up with TRBD1. CDR3 size: 14 residues. The germline V gene has CDR1 SGDLS and CDR2 YYNGEE. J lost 12 bases, V lost 3 bases, and 10 bases had no gene match. The DNA of the CDR3 is TGTGCCAGCAGCGACCCCGGGACAGGGAGTGGGCAGTTCTTC. The encoded protein is CASSDPGTGSGQFF.

V gene TRBV5-1 combines with J gene TRBJ2-7; 7 bases agree with TRBD1. Germline V gene sequence: CDR1 SGHRS, CDR2 YFSETQ. This CDR3 has 14 amino acids. Trimming removed 3 bases from V and 6 bases from J; junction bases left unmatched: 9. The CDR3, as DNA: TGCGCCAGCAGCTCATTAGGGACAGTTACCGAGCAGTACTTC. It encodes CASSSLGTVTEQYF. Full variable domain (rest looked up from reference TRBV5-1 and TRBJ2-7): KAGVTQTPRYLIKTRGQQVTLSCSPISGHRSVSWYQQTPGQGLQFLFEYFSETQRNKGNFPGRFSGRQFSNSRSEMNVSTLELGDSALYLCASSSLGTVTEQYFGPGTRLTVT.

The J gene is TRBJ2-7, the V gene TRBV6-6; D is possibly TRBD1 (7 bases). The CDR3 covers 15 residues. Germline V CDR1 and CDR2: MNHNY, SVGAGI (reference sequence). V lost 0 bases, J lost 1 base, and 10 bases lay in between. Here the CDR3 DNA reads TGTGCCAGCAGTTACTCGACAGGGAGGTCCTACGAGCAGTACTTC. It encodes CASSYSTGRSYEQYF.

The chain combines TRBV4-3 with TRBJ1-2, with TRBD1 matching over 9 bases. CDR3 length: 15 amino acids. J gave up 4 bases and V 4 bases, and 7 bases lay outside the gene matches. Per germline, CDR1 LGHNA and CDR2 YSLEER. CDR3 amino acids: CASSLGTGLAYGYTF. As DNA, the CDR3 is TGCGCCAGCAGCCTCGGGACAGGGTTGGCCTATGGCTACACCTTC.

As for this clone: Other nucleotide sequences from this sample produce the same CDR3. The CDR3 sequence: CASSYGGEQYF. The CDR3 DNA reads as TGTGCCAGCAGTTACGGAGGGGAGCAGTACTTC. The chain uses TRBV6-5 and TRBJ2-7, with D perhaps TRBD2 (6 bases). Per germline, CDR1 MNHEY and CDR2 SVGAGI. Trimming removed 2 bases at V and 7 bases at J, with 6 bases between. This CDR3 has 11 amino acids.

This sequence joins TRBV27 and TRBJ2-7; D could derive from TRBD1 or TRBD2 (5 bases each). Trimming removed 7 bases from V and 2 bases from J, with 15 bases in between. Germline loops: CDR1 MNHEY, CDR2 SMNVEV (reference sequence). This CDR3 contains 14 residues. CDR3 in DNA: TGTGCCAGCAAGTTTAACGGGGCCACCTACGAGCAGTACTTC. The encoded protein is CASKFNGATYEQYF.

The chain employs TRBV29-1 and TRBJ2-2; D is unresolved. Trimming took 6 bases from V and 0 from J, leaving 8 bases between them. CDR1 is SQVTM and CDR2 is ANQGSEA in the germline V gene. The CDR3 length is 13 residues. This chain's CDR3 is CSVRTANTGELFF. The DNA for the CDR3 is TGCAGCGTCCGGACGGCGAACACCGGGGAGCTGTTTTTT.

The chain couples TRBV5-8 to TRBJ2-7; weak D call: TRBD1 (5 bases). This CDR3 comprises 16 residues. Germline CDR1 SGHTS, CDR2 YDEGEE. Trimming removed 4 bases at V and 2 bases at J, with 19 bases between. The CDR3 bases are TGTGCCAGCAGCCTTTTCCAGGGCGACCTAACCTACGAGCAGTACTTC. Translation gives CASSLFQGDLTYEQYF.

This clone was counted once. The V gene is TRBV10-3, the J gene TRBJ1-5; the D gene is possibly TRBD1 (5 bases). Germline loops: CDR1 ENHRY, CDR2 SYGVKD. The CDR3 consists of 15 residues. The V end lost 2 bases, the J end lost 0 bases, and 8 bases lay between the germline ends. Here the CDR3 reads CAISEATVSNQPQHF. The CDR3 DNA is TGTGCCATCAGTGAGGCGACAGTTAGCAATCAGCCCCAGCATTTT.

J is TRBJ2-7 and V is TRBV30; D possibly corresponds to TRBD2 (5 bases). The CDR3 has 15 residues. V shed 6 bases and J shed 7 bases, with 25 bases lying between them. From germline, CDR1 is GTSNPN and CDR2 SVGIG (reference sequence). The CDR3 sequence: CACCEAVTASGEQYF. In nucleotides, the CDR3 is TGTGCCTGTTGCGAGGCGGTGACGGCCTCGGGGGAGCAGTACTTC.

The chain links TRBV9 to TRBJ2-3, with 8 bases lining up with TRBD2. The CDR3 is 15 residues long. Germline assignment: CDR1 SGDLS and CDR2 YYNGEE. V lost 2 bases, J lost 1 base, and 3 bases stayed unmatched. The CDR3 bases are TGTGCCAGCAGCGTTGACGGGGGGGGCACAGATACGCAGTATTTT. Translation gives CASSVDGGGTDTQYF.

In regard to this clone: Its ends do not fully match the called genes, so a read error is possible. The chain recombines TRBV10-3 with TRBJ1-1, with D maybe TRBD1 (6 bases). The CDR3 is 16 residues long. The germline gives CDR1 ENHRY, CDR2 SYGVKD. The CDR3 protein is CAISLSQGGGNAEAFF. CDR3 nucleotide sequence: TGTGCCATCTCCTTATCACAGGGAGGAGGGAACGCTGAAGCTTTCTTT.

The chain links TRBV6-1 to TRBJ1-2; 7 bases align to TRBD1. The CDR3 spans 14 residues. The J segment lost 0 bases and the V segment lost 10 bases, leaving 8 bases of the junction unmatched. The germline V gene encodes CDR1 MNHNS and CDR2 SASEGT. The CDR3 region is CAILGDRANYGYTF. CDR3 in DNA: TGTGCCATCCTTGGGGACAGAGCTAACTATGGCTACACCTTC.

V and J are TRBV9 and TRBJ1-6; D possibly corresponds to TRBD1 (5 bases). Germline loops: CDR1 SGDLS, CDR2 YYNGEE. The length of the CDR3 is 20 residues. V gave up 3 bases and J gave up 0 bases, with 22 bases separating them. In nucleotides, the CDR3 is TGTGCCAGCAGCGCGAATCTCAGGGAAAATCTACTCTCCTATAATTCACCCCTCCACTTT. It specifies CASSANLRENLLSYNSPLHF.

J is TRBJ2-1 and V is TRBV19, with 12 bases fitting TRBD1. After removal of 6 bases from V and 7 bases from J, the junction contained 7 bases not matched to a gene. The V gene's germline CDR1 is LNHDA and CDR2 SQIVND (reference sequence). The CDR3 extends over 15 amino acids. Written as DNA, the CDR3 is TGTGCCAGTAGCATGGGACAGGGGGCGCGGAATGAGCAGTTCTTC. This sequence encodes CASSMGQGARNEQFF.

The chain recombines TRBV4-3 with TRBJ1-3, with a possible D match to TRBD1 (6 bases). The V end was cut by 0 bases, the J end by 6 bases, with 15 bases between. The length of the CDR3 is 16 residues. Germline V CDR1 and CDR2: LGHNA, YSLEER. CDR3 in DNA: TGCGCCAGCAGCCAAGACCTAATGCAGGGACAAAACACCATATATTTT. Translating it yields CASSQDLMQGQNTIYF.

V gene TRBV7-9 combines with J gene TRBJ1-2; D is unclear. The CDR3 sequence is 14 residues long. Germline V gene lookup returns CDR1 SEHNR and CDR2 FQNEAQ (reference sequence). The germline V and J ends were trimmed by 1 base and 4 bases, with 10 bases remaining between them. The CDR3 DNA reads TGTGCCAGCAGCTTAGATGCAGGCCTCTATGGCTACACCTTC. It translates to CASSLDAGLYGYTF.

This rearrangement joins TRBV9 to TRBJ2-3, with no clear D. Trimming took off 1 base at V and 0 bases at J, with 9 bases between the two ends. The germline gives CDR1 SGDLS, CDR2 YYNGEE. The CDR3 has 15 amino acids. The chain's CDR3 is CASSVRKKSTDTQYF. The CDR3 nucleotides read TGTGCCAGCAGCGTAAGGAAGAAAAGCACAGATACGCAGTATTTT.

This clone was seen only once. The chain recombines TRBV27 with TRBJ2-2; D is perhaps TRBD2 (6 bases). Germline CDR1 MNHEY, CDR2 SMNVEV (reference sequence). V lost 7 bases and J 2 bases, leaving 17 bases between the germline ends. This CDR3 has 16 residues. The CDR3 sequence: CASNLPWRDNTGELFF. For the CDR3, the DNA is TGTGCCAGCAACTTGCCCTGGCGGGATAACACCGGGGAGCTGTTTTTT.

The V and J genes are TRBV6-5 and TRBJ2-7; tentatively, D is TRBD2 (5 bases). Per germline, CDR1 MNHEY and CDR2 SVGAGI. This CDR3 is 12 amino acids long. The V end lost 4 bases, the J end lost 2 bases, and 6 bases lay between the germline ends. The CDR3 reads CASSSGTYEQYF. The CDR3 nucleotides are TGTGCCAGCAGTTCGGGGACCTACGAGCAGTACTTC.

V usage is TRBV4-3 and J usage is TRBJ2-7; a possible D gene is TRBD1 (7 bases). This CDR3 is built from 15 residues. Between the trimmed V and J ends, which lost 0 bases and 3 bases, there was a span of 12 bases. Germline V gene sequence: CDR1 LGHNA, CDR2 YSLEER. The CDR3 bases are TGCGCCAGCAGCCAAGACGCAGGGGGGTACTACGAGCAGTACTTC. Its protein product is CASSQDAGGYYEQYF.

The chain recombines TRBV5-6 with TRBJ2-7; TRBD2 matches 12 bases. The CDR3 has 15 residues. Germline CDR1 SGHDT, CDR2 YYEEEE. The V gene end was trimmed by 0 bases and the J gene end by 3 bases; junction bases not matched to a gene: 1. Written as DNA, the CDR3 is TGTGCCAGCAGCTTGGCACTAGCGGGAGGCTACGAGCAGTACTTC. Translation: CASSLALAGGYEQYF. Combining the CDR3 with reference TRBV5-6 and TRBJ2-7 gives the whole variable domain DAGVTQSPTHLIKTRGQQVTLRCSPKSGHDTVSWYQQALGQGPQFIFQYYEEEERQRGNFPDRFSGHQFPNYSSELNVNALLLGDSALYLCASSLALAGGYEQYFGPGTRLTVT.

The genes are TRBV11-2 and TRBJ2-1; D not certain. V shed 3 bases and J shed 7 bases, with 4 bases lying between them. Germline lookup yields CDR1 SGHAT and CDR2 FQNNGV. The CDR3 sequence is 11 residues long. CDR3 loop: CASSFPNEQFF. CDR3 DNA sequence: TGTGCCAGCAGCTTCCCTAATGAGCAGTTCTTC.

The count of this clone is one. This rearrangement joins TRBV5-1 to TRBJ2-7; tentative D call: TRBD2 (5 bases). The germline CDR1 and CDR2 sequences are SGHRS and YFSETQ. The length of the CDR3 is 14 residues. Between the trimmed V and J ends, which lost 0 bases and 4 bases, there was a span of 11 bases. CDR3 loop: CASSLAGELYEQYF. As DNA, the CDR3 is TGCGCCAGCAGCTTGGCCGGGGAGTTGTACGAGCAGTACTTC.